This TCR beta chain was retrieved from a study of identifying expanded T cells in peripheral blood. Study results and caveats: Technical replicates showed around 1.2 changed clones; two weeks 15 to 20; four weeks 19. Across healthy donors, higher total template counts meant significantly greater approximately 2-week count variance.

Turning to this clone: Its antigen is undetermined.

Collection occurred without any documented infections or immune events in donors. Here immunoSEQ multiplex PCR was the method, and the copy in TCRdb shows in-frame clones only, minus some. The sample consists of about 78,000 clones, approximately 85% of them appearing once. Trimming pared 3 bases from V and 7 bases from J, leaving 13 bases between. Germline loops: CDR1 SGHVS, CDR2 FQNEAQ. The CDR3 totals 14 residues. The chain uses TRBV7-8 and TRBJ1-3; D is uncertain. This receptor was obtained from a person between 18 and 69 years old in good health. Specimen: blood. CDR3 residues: CASSLSQVGNTIYF. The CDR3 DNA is TGTGCCAGCAGCTTGAGTCAGGTTGGGAACACCATATATTTT.